Detailed here is one TCR beta chain. This sample is drawn from a study of identical twins. TCRdb re-called the 5' RACE reads with MiXCR, one entry per CDR3 protein. The sample has approximately 190,000 distinct CDR3 sequences, 15% seen once. Deletions cut 6 bases from V and 3 bases from J, with 11 bases between. This CDR3 has 13 amino acids. The data also belong to a second study, concerning T cells expressing NK-cell markers.

The receptor comes from a woman aged 18-29 years in good health. The source material was CD8+ T cells sorted from blood. V gene TRBV12-3 or TRBV12-4 combines with J gene TRBJ2-5; no firm D call. The CDR3 loop reads CASRADEKETQYF. The CDR3 nucleotides read TGTGCCAGCAGGGCGGATGAGAAAGAGACCCAGTACTTC.